The 15 T cell receptor beta chains in this list originate from one sample, sequenced in a study of shared clonotypes between healthy human individuals (dated by TCRdb to the early 2020s). Receptor libraries were prepared by the immunoSEQ multiplex PCR assay. Entries here come from immuneACCESS through TCRdb and include only in-frame sequences with V and J called. Some clones fail to appear in such tables; in the studies checked, an unresolved V gene covers under half of the shortfall, and the cause of the remainder is unknown. Counted in this sample were some 1,400,000 clones; approximately 96% of them appeared once. The ten largest clonotypes hold approximately 1.2% of the sample. Sequenced sample: naive CD4+ T cells sorted from blood. The cell subset or site label on this specimen signifies: CD45RA+ positively selected. These receptors were obtained from a man younger than 40 in good health.

The DNA of the CDR3 is TGTGCCAGCAGTGAACAGGAAGCGGGCTTCTCCTACGAGCAGTACTTC. This encodes CASSEQEAGFSYEQYF. J is TRBJ2-7 and V is TRBV6-1, with D maybe TRBD2 (6 bases). Per germline, CDR1 MNHNS and CDR2 SASEGT. The CDR3 extends over 16 amino acids. Between the trimmed V and J ends, which lost 2 bases and 0 bases, there was a span of 14 bases.

V and J are TRBV28 and TRBJ2-1; the D gene is possibly TRBD2 (6 bases). CDR1 and CDR2 (germline): MDHEN, SYDVKM. The germline V and J ends were trimmed by 2 bases and 5 bases, with 10 bases remaining between them. The CDR3 is 14 residues long. DNA for the CDR3: TGTGCCAGCAGTTTAGGAGGGCCAAACAATGAGCAGTTCTTC. It yields the protein CASSLGGPNNEQFF.

As DNA, the CDR3 is TGTGCCAGCAGTGAACAGGGACCCTACAATGAGCAGTTCTTC. Protein product: CASSEQGPYNEQFF. J is TRBJ2-1 and V is TRBV25-1, with D perhaps assigned TRBD1 or TRBD2 (5 bases each). This CDR3 spans 14 amino acids. Germline loops: CDR1 MGHDK, CDR2 SYGVNS. V was clipped by 2 bases and J by 2 bases, with 7 bases between them.

This chain links TRBV18 with TRBJ2-5, with TRBD1 as a possible D gene (6 bases). Per the germline V gene, CDR1 is KGHSH and CDR2 is LQKENI. The CDR3 is 13 amino acids. Trimming stripped 4 bases from V and 2 bases from J, with 8 bases between. DNA for the CDR3: TGTGCCAGCTCACGGACAGCTCAAGAGACCCAGTACTTC. Its translation: CASSRTAQETQYF.

This chain joins TRBV19 and TRBJ2-1, with 7 bases matching TRBD2. Germline loops: CDR1 LNHDA, CDR2 SQIVND (reference sequence). Trimming removed 4 bases from V and 10 bases from J; junction bases left unmatched: 10. The CDR3 is made up of 14 amino acids. The CDR3 DNA reads as TGTGCCAGTAGTACCGCGGGAGCATCGAGGGAGCAGTTCTTC. Its translation: CASSTAGASREQFF.

V gene TRBV5-4 combines with J gene TRBJ2-1; 8 nucleotides match TRBD2. There are 17 residues in the CDR3. The V and J ends lost 0 bases and 7 bases, in that order; junction bases with no gene match: 12. Germline lookup yields CDR1 SGHNT and CDR2 YYREEE (reference sequence). As DNA, the CDR3 is TGTGCCAGCAGCTTGGGGGGCGCGGGAGGCCCGTATAATGAGCAGTTCTTC. Encoded protein: CASSLGGAGGPYNEQFF.

The chain links TRBV28 to TRBJ2-2; D possibly matches TRBD1 or TRBD2 (6 bases each). The CDR3 loop spans 13 amino acids. Trimming pared 6 bases from V and 5 bases from J, leaving 10 bases between. Germline CDR1 MDHEN, CDR2 SYDVKM. The CDR3 loop reads CASSQGGTGELFF. In DNA form, the CDR3 reads TGTGCCAGCAGCCAAGGGGGGACCGGGGAGCTGTTTTTT. Full variable domain (outside the CDR3, taken from reference TRBV28 and TRBJ2-2): DVKVTQSSRYLVKRTGEKVFLECVQDMDHENMFWYRQDPGLGLRLIYFSYDVKMKEKGDIPEGYSVSREKKERFSLILESASTNQTSMYLCASSQGGTGELFFGEGSRLTVL.

The genes are TRBV19 and TRBJ1-1, with TRBD1 as a possible D gene (5 bases). CDR1 is LNHDA and CDR2 is SQIVND in the germline V gene (reference sequence). CDR3 size: 14 residues. V shed 3 bases and J shed 7 bases, with 15 bases lying between them. In DNA, the CDR3 is TGTGCCAGTAGTATCGCGGGGACGACCCTTGAAGCTTTCTTT. Protein: CASSIAGTTLEAFF.

The gene calls are TRBV7-6 and TRBJ2-3; TRBD2 matches at 14 bases. Losses at the gene ends were 8 bases for V and 0 bases for J; bases not matched to a gene: 7. The CDR3 covers 17 residues. Germline V gene data show CDR1 as SGHVS and CDR2 as FNYEAQ. CDR3 DNA: TGTGCCAGCTCTCTGGGGACTAGCGGGAGTAGCACAGATACGCAGTATTTT. Protein product: CASSLGTSGSSTDTQYF.

In its sample, this clone was seen once. The V gene is TRBV5-8, the J gene TRBJ2-7; 11 positions agree with TRBD2. This CDR3 has 16 residues. From germline, CDR1 is SGHTS and CDR2 YDEGEE. V shed 3 bases and J 3 bases; nucleotides not matched to a gene: 8. The CDR3 region is CASSSEWTSGYYEQYF. CDR3 nucleotides: TGTGCCAGCAGCTCAGAATGGACTAGCGGGTACTACGAGCAGTACTTC.

The V call is TRBV11-3, the J call TRBJ2-1; 11 positions match TRBD1. Germline lookup yields CDR1 SGHNT and CDR2 YENEEA. The CDR3 has 17 amino acids. The trim removed 4 bases at V and 6 bases at J, leaving 11 bases unmatched. CDR3 bases: TGTGCCAGCAGCTCGTATCAGGGACAGGGGGTAGGCAATGAGCAGTTCTTC. It codes for CASSSYQGQGVGNEQFF.

This chain connects TRBV2 to TRBJ1-5, with unresolved D. Germline V gives CDR1 SNHLY, CDR2 FYNNEI. The CDR3 covers 16 residues. Trimming removed 6 bases from V and 4 bases from J, with 19 bases in between. The CDR3 DNA reads TGTGCCAGCAGGGAAAGTCTGGGGTCACGAAATCAGCCCCAGCATTTT. Protein sequence: CASRESLGSRNQPQHF. Combining the CDR3 with reference TRBV2 and TRBJ1-5 gives the whole variable domain EPEVTQTPSHQVTQMGQEVILRCVPISNHLYFYWYRQILGQKVEFLVSFYNNEISEKSEIFDDQFSVERPDGSNFTLKIRSTKLEDSAMYFCASRESLGSRNQPQHFGDGTRLSIL.

In DNA, the CDR3 is TGTGCCAGCAGTTTTTGGGGGAGGCGGAACCTATACGAGCAGTACTTC. It encodes CASSFWGRRNLYEQYF. V usage is TRBV27 and J usage is TRBJ2-7, with D maybe TRBD2 (6 bases). V was cut by 3 bases and J by 4 bases, with 19 bases left in between. The V gene's germline CDR1 is MNHEY and CDR2 SMNVEV (reference sequence). The CDR3 extends over 16 amino acids.

This sequence joins TRBV18 and TRBJ1-3; tentative D call: TRBD1 (5 bases). This CDR3 comprises 15 residues. Germline loops: CDR1 KGHSH, CDR2 LQKENI. Trimming left V 0 bases short and J 2 bases short, with 8 bases between. DNA of the CDR3: TGTGCCAGCTCACCACCCGGGACCCCTGGAAACACCATATATTTT. Its translation is CASSPPGTPGNTIYF.

This clone was recorded once. The same CDR3 arises from other DNA sequences in this sample as well. The chain has TRBV6-4 and TRBJ2-3; perhaps TRBD1 as D (5 bases). This CDR3 region has 14 residues. Looked up from germline, CDR1 is MRHNA and CDR2 is SNTAGT. V dropped 2 bases and J dropped 3 bases, with 9 bases sitting between them. This CDR3 is CASSDRGGTDTQYF. CDR3 sequence (DNA): TGTGCCAGCAGTGACAGGGGCGGAACAGATACGCAGTATTTT.